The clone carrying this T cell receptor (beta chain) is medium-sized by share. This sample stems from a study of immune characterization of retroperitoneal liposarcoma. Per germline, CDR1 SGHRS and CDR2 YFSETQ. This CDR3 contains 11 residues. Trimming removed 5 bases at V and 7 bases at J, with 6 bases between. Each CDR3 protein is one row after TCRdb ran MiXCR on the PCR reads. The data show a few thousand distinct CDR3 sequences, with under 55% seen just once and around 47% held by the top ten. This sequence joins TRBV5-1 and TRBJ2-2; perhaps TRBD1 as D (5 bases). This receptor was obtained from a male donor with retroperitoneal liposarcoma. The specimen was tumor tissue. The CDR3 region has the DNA TGCGCCAGCAGGGGGCGCGGGGAGCTGTTTTTT. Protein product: CASRGRGELFF. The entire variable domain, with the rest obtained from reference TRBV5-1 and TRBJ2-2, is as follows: KAGVTQTPRYLIKTRGQQVTLSCSPISGHRSVSWYQQTPGQGLQFLFEYFSETQRNKGNFPGRFSGRQFSNSRSEMNVSTLELGDSALYLCASRGRGELFFGEGSRLTVL.